The source of this T cell receptor (beta chain) is a study of siplizumab effects on memory and regulatory T cells. Study-wide findings and caveats: Alloreactive sequences tracing back to unstimulated CD4+ memory cells were significantly reduced by siplizumab. Unstimulated subsets contained matches for only a minor fraction of alloreactive clones.

Comment on this clone: The antigen remains undetermined.

This CDR3 comprises 15 residues. Looked up from germline, CDR1 is MGHRA and CDR2 is YSYEKL. Trimming left V 1 base short and J 0 bases short, with 6 bases between. Sequenced by immunoSEQ multiplex PCR; TCRdb stores in-frame clones only, minus some. The sample includes fewer than 100,000 clones, approximately 95% of them seen just once. This chain links TRBV4-1 with TRBJ2-2; a possible D gene is TRBD2 (5 bases). The sequenced sample was CD8+ T cells sorted from blood. This clonotype was obtained from a human donor in good health. CDR3 loop: CASSQAGANTGELFF. DNA of the CDR3: TGCGCCAGCAGCCAAGCCGGGGCGAACACCGGGGAGCTGTTTTTT.